A single sample is the source of the 26 T cell receptor beta chains below, sequenced in a study of shared clonotypes between healthy human individuals. Sequenced by immunoSEQ multiplex PCR; TCRdb stores in-frame clones only, minus some. This sample yields some 2,500,000 clones, of which over 85% are seen a single time; about 0.34% belongs to the top ten. Sample: naive CD4+ T cells from PBMCs. Specified subset: CD45RA+ positively selected. Receptor source: a man aged 18 to 29 in good health. Some clones in this sample may be carry-over from other donors' samples.

V is TRBV5-1 and J is TRBJ2-3; D may be TRBD1 or TRBD2 (5 bases each). This CDR3 comprises 14 residues. CDR1 and CDR2 (germline): SGHRS, YFSETQ. Trimming took 7 bases from V and 0 from J, leaving 12 bases between them. CDR3 DNA: TGCGCCAGCGGCGTGGGGGTGAGCACAGATACGCAGTATTTT. As protein: CASGVGVSTDTQYF. Combining the CDR3 with reference TRBV5-1 and TRBJ2-3 gives the whole variable domain KAGVTQTPRYLIKTRGQQVTLSCSPISGHRSVSWYQQTPGQGLQFLFEYFSETQRNKGNFPGRFSGRQFSNSRSEMNVSTLELGDSALYLCASGVGVSTDTQYFGPGTRLTVL.

To note about this clone: Other DNA variants within this sample encode the same CDR3. V usage is TRBV7-2 and J usage is TRBJ2-3; 8 nucleotides agree with TRBD1. The CDR3 consists of 16 residues. After removal of 0 bases from V and 1 base from J, the junction contained 3 bases not matched to a gene. The germline V gene has CDR1 SGHTA and CDR2 FQGNSA. CDR3 amino acids: CASSLALTGGTDTQYF. DNA for the CDR3: TGTGCCAGCAGCTTAGCTTTGACAGGGGGCACAGATACGCAGTATTTT.

On this clone itself: This sample also contains other DNA sequences that code for the same CDR3. The chain joins TRBV11-2 to TRBJ2-5; tentatively, D is TRBD2 (5 bases). The CDR3 sequence is 13 residues long. From germline, CDR1 is SGHAT and CDR2 FQNNGV. The germline V and J ends were trimmed by 4 bases and 3 bases, with 9 bases remaining between them. CDR3 nucleotides: TGTGCCAGCAGCTCGGGGTTAAAAGAGACCCAGTACTTC. Amino acids: CASSSGLKETQYF. The whole variable domain, filled in from reference TRBV11-2 and TRBJ2-5, reads EAGVAQSPRYKIIEKRQSVAFWCNPISGHATLYWYQQILGQGPKLLIQFQNNGVVDDSQLPKDRFSAERLKGVDSTLKIQPAKLEDSAVYLCASSSGLKETQYFGPGTRLLVL.

The count of this clone is one. This sample includes further DNA sequences coding for the same CDR3. In DNA, the CDR3 is TGTGCCAGCAGACAGGGTCGTGAGACCCAGTACTTC. It codes for CASRQGRETQYF. V and J are TRBV28 and TRBJ2-5; D possibly corresponds to TRBD1 (6 bases). Germline CDR1 reads MDHEN; CDR2 reads SYDVKM. There are 12 residues in the CDR3. The germline V and J ends were trimmed by 6 bases and 5 bases, with 10 bases remaining between them.

This chain uses TRBV28 with TRBJ1-4; unclear D gene. CDR1 MDHEN and CDR2 SYDVKM come from the germline V gene. The length of the CDR3 is 16 residues. Trimming stripped 6 bases from V and 0 bases from J, with 14 bases between. The CDR3 region has the DNA TGTGCCAGCAGCACGAAATCGGGTGCAACTAATGAAAAACTGTTTTTT. The encoded protein is CASSTKSGATNEKLFF.

This chain's CDR3 is CASGTFEIQYF. CDR3 coding DNA: TGTGCCAGCGGGACCTTCGAAATTCAGTATTTT. The rearrangement links TRBV7-9 to TRBJ2-3; D tentatively fits TRBD1 or TRBD2 (5 bases each). V was cut by 8 bases and J by 12 bases, with 15 bases left in between. This CDR3 contains 11 residues. CDR1 SEHNR and CDR2 FQNEAQ come from the germline V gene (reference sequence).

The table lists this clone with a count of one. The rearrangement joins TRBV28 to TRBJ1-1; D is ambiguous. Between the trimmed V and J ends, which lost 2 bases and 1 base, there was a span of 11 bases. CDR3 size: 15 residues. The germline V gene has CDR1 MDHEN and CDR2 SYDVKM. CDR3 in amino acids: CASSLTAPGNTEAFF. The DNA for the CDR3 is TGTGCCAGCAGTTTAACGGCTCCAGGGAACACTGAAGCTTTCTTT.

This chain uses TRBV6-5 with TRBJ2-7, with a tentative D call TRBD1 (6 bases). V shed 0 bases and J shed 5 bases, with 17 bases lying between them. Germline CDR1 is MNHEY and CDR2 is SVGAGI. The CDR3 runs to 16 residues. In DNA, the CDR3 is TGTGCCAGCAGTTACTCAGGGACACCGATTGGGGACGAGCAGTACTTC. Translation gives CASSYSGTPIGDEQYF.

The chain links TRBV11-3 to TRBJ2-7; no firm D call. The CDR3 runs 14 residues. The V gene lost 0 bases and the J gene lost 1 base, with 7 bases spanning the gap. The germline V gene has CDR1 SGHNT and CDR2 YENEEA. The DNA of the CDR3 is TGTGCCAGCAGCTTAGACGTCGGGTCCTACGAGCAGTACTTC. This encodes CASSLDVGSYEQYF.

J is TRBJ2-5 and V is TRBV4-2; 7 nucleotides align to TRBD2. Matching the DNA end better, TRBJ2-7 makes the J call doubtful. CDR3 length: 15 amino acids. Germline V gene sequence: CDR1 LGHNA, CDR2 YNFKEQ. DNA for the CDR3: TGTGCCAGCAGCCAAGTATCGGGAGGTGCCTACGAGCAGTACTTC. Amino acid sequence: CASSQVSGGAYEQYF.

The chain carries TRBV6-5 and TRBJ2-1; 10 positions match TRBD1. The CDR3 runs 14 residues. Germline values: CDR1 MNHEY, CDR2 SVGAGI. Trimming removed 7 bases from V and 6 bases from J; junction bases left unmatched: 6. CDR3 in amino acids: CASTGTGVGNEQFF. CDR3 coding DNA: TGTGCCAGCACGGGGACAGGGGTGGGCAATGAGCAGTTCTTC.

The chain couples TRBV5-1 to TRBJ2-4, with TRBD2 matching 10 bases. Germline CDR1 reads SGHRS; CDR2 reads YFSETQ. The CDR3 loop spans 18 amino acids. The junction had 12 bases not matched to a gene; V was cut back by 4 bases and J by 2 bases. CDR3 nucleotides: TGCGCCAGCAGCCCCCAGATAGCGGGAGGAGTAACCAAAAACATTCAGTACTTC. This gives the protein CASSPQIAGGVTKNIQYF.

The chain carries TRBV7-3 and TRBJ2-2, with TRBD1 identical over 9 bases. The CDR3 is 15 residues long. The J segment lost 6 bases and the V segment lost 5 bases, leaving 7 bases of the junction unmatched. Germline CDR1 is SGHTA and CDR2 is FQGTGA. The CDR3 loop reads CASSRERQGAGELFF. CDR3 bases: TGTGCCAGCAGCAGAGAAAGACAGGGGGCCGGGGAGCTGTTTTTT.

The chain links TRBV6-5 to TRBJ1-4, with D unclear. CDR1 and CDR2 (germline): MNHEY, SVGAGI. The CDR3 is 10 amino acids. V lost 2 bases to trimming and J lost 16 bases, with 8 bases between them. The CDR3 sequence is CASSYEAKFF. The CDR3 DNA follows: TGTGCCAGCAGTTACGAGGCAAAGTTTTTT.

V is TRBV11-1 and J is TRBJ1-4, with 7 bases matching TRBD1. Germline V gene sequence: CDR1 SGHAT, CDR2 FQDESV (reference sequence). There are 16 residues in the CDR3. Trimming cost V 3 bases and J 0 bases; bases outside gene matches: 4. CDR3 coding DNA: TGTGCCAGCAGCTTGCAGGGGGGGACAACTAATGAAAAACTGTTTTTT. Translating it yields CASSLQGGTTNEKLFF.

The gene calls are TRBV7-8 and TRBJ1-4; 8 bases align to TRBD1. The germline V gene has CDR1 SGHVS and CDR2 FQNEAQ. This CDR3 has 14 residues. After removal of 3 bases from V and 7 bases from J, the junction contained 4 bases not matched to a gene. CDR3 in amino acids: CASSFRQGTEKLFF. The CDR3 DNA is TGTGCCAGCAGCTTTCGACAGGGGACTGAAAAACTGTTTTTT. Variable domain in full (rest from reference TRBV7-8 and TRBJ1-4): GAGVSQSPRYKVAKRGQDVALRCDPISGHVSLFWYQQALGQGPEFLTYFQNEAQLDKSGLPSDRFFAERPEGSVSTLKIQRTQQEDSAVYLCASSFRQGTEKLFFGSGTQLSVL.

With regard to this clone: The sample carries other DNA sequences with the same CDR3. This chain links TRBV30 with TRBJ2-7, with TRBD2 identical over 11 bases. In germline, CDR1 is GTSNPN, CDR2 SVGIG (reference sequence). V lost 8 bases to trimming and J lost 3 bases; unmatched junction nucleotides: 6. The CDR3 covers 13 residues. In DNA, the CDR3 is TGTGCCGGTCTAGCGGGAGGAAACTACGAGCAGTACTTC. Its protein product is CAGLAGGNYEQYF.

The gene calls are TRBV18 and TRBJ2-7; D gene unclear. This CDR3 contains 15 residues. The V gene's germline CDR1 is KGHSH and CDR2 LQKENI. V was cut by 4 bases and J by 1 base, with 14 bases left in between. The CDR3 coding sequence is TGTGCCAGCTCACAGACGCCGCCTGGGTCCTACGAGCAGTACTTC. Translation: CASSQTPPGSYEQYF.

On this clone itself: At the DNA level, this CDR3 is encoded by other sequences in the same sample as well. The genes are TRBV6-5 and TRBJ2-1; TRBD1 matches at 8 bases. The CDR3 has 12 residues. Germline lookup yields CDR1 MNHEY and CDR2 SVGAGI. Trimming removed 8 bases from V and 6 bases from J; junction bases left unmatched: 3. The CDR3 reads CASSDRGNEQFF. The CDR3 region has the DNA TGTGCCAGCTCCGACAGGGGCAATGAGCAGTTCTTC.

The V call is TRBV19, the J call TRBJ1-1; D may be TRBD1 (5 bases). V lost 4 bases, J lost 6 bases, and 15 bases lay in between. The CDR3 is made up of 14 amino acids. Germline V lookup: CDR1 LNHDA, CDR2 SQIVND (reference sequence). The DNA of the CDR3 is TGTGCCAGTAGTAAAGAACAGGTTGCTCCTGAAGCTTTCTTT. Protein sequence: CASSKEQVAPEAFF.

This chain connects TRBV10-3 to TRBJ1-1, with TRBD1 as a possible D gene (5 bases). This CDR3 spans 14 amino acids. V shed 2 bases and J shed 0 bases, with 7 bases lying between them. The germline V gene encodes CDR1 ENHRY and CDR2 SYGVKD. The CDR3 DNA sequence: TGTGCCATCAGTGAGACAGGCATGAACACTGAAGCTTTCTTT. As protein: CAISETGMNTEAFF.

The chain employs TRBV7-2 and TRBJ2-3; 7 nucleotides align to TRBD2. With V trimmed by 8 bases and J by 4 bases, 12 bases remained unmatched. This CDR3 region has 15 residues. Germline lookup yields CDR1 SGHTA and CDR2 FQGNSA. CDR3 protein: CASQRLGGRADTQYF. The CDR3 bases are TGTGCCAGCCAACGGCTGGGGGGGAGGGCAGATACGCAGTATTTT.

J is TRBJ2-3 and V is TRBV29-1; the D is unclear. Germline V CDR1 and CDR2: SQVTM, ANQGSEA. This CDR3 contains 18 residues. V lost 7 bases and J lost 2, with 28 bases in between. The CDR3 DNA sequence: TGCAGCGCAACAACTTTGGTTGGTGGGCAGACCTACACAGATACGCAGTATTTT. It specifies CSATTLVGGQTYTDTQYF.

The count of this clone is one. The rearrangement uses TRBV5-1 and TRBJ1-3; D unresolved. Trimming stripped 4 bases from V and 0 bases from J, with 11 bases between. The CDR3 runs 15 residues. Looked up from germline, CDR1 is SGHRS and CDR2 is YFSETQ. In DNA form, the CDR3 reads TGCGCCAGCAGCGTCAGCAGGAGCTCTGGAAACACCATATATTTT. This encodes CASSVSRSSGNTIYF.

The chain is built from TRBV7-3 and TRBJ2-1; D is unresolved. Germline-derived CDR1 and CDR2 are SGHTA and FQGTGA. The V end was cut by 2 bases, the J end by 3 bases, with 8 bases between. This CDR3 has 14 amino acids. The chain's CDR3 is CASSLLGFYNEQFF. The CDR3, as DNA: TGTGCCAGCAGCTTACTTGGCTTCTACAATGAGCAGTTCTTC. The full variable domain, with the rest looked up from reference TRBV7-3 and TRBJ2-1, is GAGVSQTPSNKVTEKGKYVELRCDPISGHTALYWYRQSLGQGPEFLIYFQGTGAADDSGLPNDRFFAVRPEGSVSTLKIQRTERGDSAVYLCASSLLGFYNEQFFGPGTRLTVL.

Regarding this clone: It is unclear where the CDR3 begins or ends on the DNA, so no DNA is shown, and the CDR3 is as TCRdb lists it. J is TRBJ2-2 and V is TRBV27. The CDR3 length equals 15 residues, ends included. CDR1 MNHEY and CDR2 SMNVEV come from the germline V gene (reference sequence). CDR3 sequence: CASSFSGPVTGELFF.